The subject of this entry is one T cell receptor (beta chain). Antigen: not known. This sample was taken from a study of glioma-infiltrating T cells after dendritic cell vaccination. Looking at the study overall: Between the early 2000s and the early 2010s, patients got autologous tumor lysate-pulsed dendritic cell vaccines. Dendritic cell vaccine was injected intradermally three times, biweekly.

Study-level findings and limits: Longer survival after dendritic cell vaccination followed higher pretreatment TIL content.

The CDR3 sequence is 17 residues long. Trimming cost V 6 bases and J 7 bases; bases outside gene matches: 18. Germline assignment: CDR1 SQVTM and CDR2 ANQGSEA. The PCR used 60 V beta and 13 J beta primers. Sequenced by immunoSEQ multiplex PCR; TCRdb stores in-frame clones only, minus some. The sample has 100,000 or so clones, around 84% seen once; the top ten hold 15% to 17%. Sequences were derived from blood, sampled before dendritic cell vaccination. The V and J genes are TRBV29-1 and TRBJ2-2; 9 bases agree with TRBD1. The origin of this receptor is a human donor with glioblastoma. DNA for the CDR3: TGCAGCGTCAAACCATTCACCGGGACAGGGCAAGGCGGGGAGCTGTTTTTT. Translating gives CSVKPFTGTGQGGELFF.